A selection of T cell receptor beta chains follows, all from one sample in a study of blood T cell repertoires in COVID-19. Sequencing was performed with immunoSEQ multiplex PCR; in TCRdb, only in-frame clones are kept and a portion is missing. The sample contains about 310,000 clones, 85% of which appear only once. Sequencing input: PBMCs or T cells enriched from blood (not recorded which). The receptor source for this set is a woman aged 25-40 years who had been exposed to COVID-19. Each CDR3 is given with its conserved first and last residue. The order of the fields is J gene, D gene, CDR3 length, V gene, clone size, CDR3 protein, CDR3 DNA. D genes are given only for firm matches. Size tells how often a clone was seen (once, few, many) or the class of an expanded clone, and some rows leave it out.

j_call: TRBJ2-1; d_call: TRBD2; cdr3_length: 16; v_call: TRBV19; clone_size: NA; cdr3_aa: CASSIGTSGSLVEQFF; cdr3_nt: TGTGCCAGTAGTATAGGGACTAGCGGGAGCTTGGTTGAGCAGTTCTTC
j_call: TRBJ2-1; d_call: NA; cdr3_length: 12; v_call: TRBV6-5; clone_size: NA; cdr3_aa: CASSVAHNEQFF; cdr3_nt: TGTGCCAGCAGCGTGGCCCACAATGAGCAGTTCTTC
j_call: TRBJ1-1; d_call: NA; cdr3_length: 19; v_call: TRBV28; clone_size: NA; cdr3_aa: CASSSTFVREDRPNTEAFF; cdr3_nt: TGTGCCAGCAGTTCTACCTTCGTAAGGGAGGACCGGCCGAACACTGAAGCTTTCTTT
j_call: TRBJ2-5; d_call: TRBD1; cdr3_length: 15; v_call: TRBV5-5; clone_size: NA; cdr3_aa: CASTGTAWSQETQYF; cdr3_nt: TGTGCCAGCACCGGGACAGCGTGGTCCCAAGAGACCCAGTACTTC
j_call: TRBJ1-2; d_call: TRBD1; cdr3_length: 14; v_call: TRBV18; clone_size: few; cdr3_aa: CASSPPQGIGGYTF; cdr3_nt: TGTGCCAGCTCACCACCACAGGGGATCGGGGGCTACACCTTC
j_call: TRBJ1-4; d_call: NA; cdr3_length: 14; v_call: TRBV30; clone_size: NA; cdr3_aa: CAWSVRGYNEKLFF; cdr3_nt: TGTGCCTGGAGTGTACGAGGGTATAATGAAAAACTGTTTTTT
j_call: TRBJ2-1; d_call: TRBD2; cdr3_length: 14; v_call: TRBV9; clone_size: NA; cdr3_aa: CASSSTGTSIEQFF; cdr3_nt: TGTGCCAGCAGCTCGACCGGGACTAGTATTGAGCAGTTCTTC
j_call: TRBJ2-3; d_call: NA; cdr3_length: 11; v_call: TRBV19; clone_size: NA; cdr3_aa: CASKGADTQYF; cdr3_nt: TGTGCCAGCAAGGGGGCAGATACGCAGTATTTT
j_call: TRBJ1-4; d_call: NA; cdr3_length: 14; v_call: TRBV5-8; clone_size: NA; cdr3_aa: CASSLDRTHEKLFF; cdr3_nt: TGTGCCAGCAGCTTGGACAGGACCCATGAAAAACTGTTTTTT
j_call: TRBJ2-7; d_call: NA; cdr3_length: 12; v_call: TRBV12-3/TRBV12-4; clone_size: NA; cdr3_aa: CASSYRPGEQYF; cdr3_nt: TGTGCCAGCAGTTATCGACCGGGTGAGCAGTACTTC
j_call: TRBJ1-4; d_call: TRBD1; cdr3_length: 17; v_call: TRBV18; clone_size: NA; cdr3_aa: CASSPERQGVTNEKLFF; cdr3_nt: TGTGCCAGCTCACCCGAGAGACAGGGAGTCACTAATGAAAAACTGTTTTTT
j_call: TRBJ1-4; d_call: TRBD1; cdr3_length: 16; v_call: TRBV11-2; clone_size: few; cdr3_aa: CASSRNEGTGRTKVFF; cdr3_nt: TGTGCCAGCAGCCGAAACGAAGGGACAGGGCGGACGAAAGTGTTTTTT
j_call: TRBJ1-1; d_call: TRBD1; cdr3_length: 15; v_call: TRBV27; clone_size: NA; cdr3_aa: CASSPGQIMNTEAFF; cdr3_nt: TGTGCCAGCAGTCCGGGACAGATCATGAACACTGAAGCTTTCTTT
j_call: TRBJ2-7; d_call: TRBD2; cdr3_length: 17; v_call: TRBV19; clone_size: NA; cdr3_aa: CASSIYSGGKVSYEQYF; cdr3_nt: TGTGCCAGTAGTATATATAGCGGGGGGAAAGTTTCCTACGAGCAGTACTTC
j_call: TRBJ2-7; d_call: NA; cdr3_length: 16; v_call: TRBV28; clone_size: NA; cdr3_aa: CASSFEKGHIVNEQYF; cdr3_nt: TGTGCCAGCAGTTTTGAGAAGGGACACATTGTTAACGAGCAGTACTTC
j_call: TRBJ1-6; d_call: TRBD1; cdr3_length: 19; v_call: TRBV6-4; clone_size: NA; cdr3_aa: CASSDAGTGGGSIVSPLHF; cdr3_nt: TGTGCCAGCAGTGACGCGGGGACAGGGGGCGGTTCAATTGTATCACCCCTCCACTTT
j_call: TRBJ1-2; d_call: NA; cdr3_length: 11; v_call: TRBV6-1; clone_size: NA; cdr3_aa: CASSELQGGTF; cdr3_nt: TGTGCCAGCAGTGAATTGCAGGGTGGTACCTTC
j_call: TRBJ1-2; d_call: TRBD1; cdr3_length: 15; v_call: TRBV30; clone_size: NA; cdr3_aa: CAWTARDRGRYGYTF; cdr3_nt: TGTGCCTGGACCGCCCGCGACAGGGGGCGATATGGCTACACCTTC
j_call: TRBJ1-2; d_call: TRBD1; cdr3_length: 14; v_call: TRBV5-1; clone_size: NA; cdr3_aa: CASSAGQDPYGYTF; cdr3_nt: TGCGCCAGCAGCGCAGGACAGGACCCCTATGGCTACACCTTC
j_call: TRBJ1-2; d_call: TRBD1; cdr3_length: 13; v_call: TRBV29-1; clone_size: NA; cdr3_aa: CSVEPRQGGGYTF; cdr3_nt: TGCAGCGTTGAGCCACGACAGGGAGGTGGCTACACCTTC
j_call: TRBJ2-5; d_call: NA; cdr3_length: 15; v_call: TRBV9; clone_size: NA; cdr3_aa: CASSVGVAAQETQYF; cdr3_nt: TGTGCCAGCAGCGTAGGGGTAGCGGCCCAAGAGACCCAGTACTTC
j_call: TRBJ1-1; d_call: NA; cdr3_length: 13; v_call: TRBV19; clone_size: NA; cdr3_aa: CASSISGNTEAFF; cdr3_nt: TGTGCCAGTAGTATTAGCGGGAACACTGAAGCTTTCTTT
j_call: TRBJ1-1; d_call: TRBD1; cdr3_length: 13; v_call: TRBV30; clone_size: NA; cdr3_aa: CAWSTDRATEAFF; cdr3_nt: TGTGCCTGGAGTACCGACAGGGCCACTGAAGCTTTCTTT
j_call: TRBJ2-1; d_call: TRBD2; cdr3_length: 16; v_call: TRBV5-6; clone_size: few; cdr3_aa: CASSLGGTSGKDEQFF; cdr3_nt: TGTGCCAGCAGCCTGGGCGGGACTAGCGGGAAGGATGAGCAGTTCTTC
j_call: TRBJ2-2; d_call: NA; cdr3_length: 12; v_call: TRBV6-5; clone_size: NA; cdr3_aa: CASSWEAGELFF; cdr3_nt: TGTGCCAGCAGTTGGGAGGCCGGGGAGCTGTTTTTT
j_call: TRBJ1-5; d_call: TRBD1; cdr3_length: 15; v_call: TRBV4-1; clone_size: few; cdr3_aa: CASSWTGVLDQPQHF; cdr3_nt: TGCGCCAGCAGCTGGACAGGGGTCTTGGATCAGCCCCAGCATTTT